The clone carrying this T cell receptor (beta chain) has a single count. Its target is unknown. Trimming pared 0 bases from V and 10 bases from J, leaving 16 bases between. CDR1 and CDR2 from the germline V gene are GTSNPN and SVGIG (reference sequence). This CDR3 region has 14 residues. Sequencing used immunoSEQ multiplex PCR; TCRdb keeps in-frame clones, though not all of them. The table shows more than 70,000 clones, with around 80% occurring only once. The data belong to a study of OX40 agonist ivuxolimab in advanced cancers. General observations from the study: Blood T cells, both CD4+ and CD8+, expanded clonally by week 6 at 0.1 to 3.0 mg/kg.

The input for sequencing was CD4+ or CD8+ T cells sorted from blood, taken in a trial of the OX40 agonist ivuxolimab. The chain carries TRBV30 and TRBJ2-1; tentative D call: TRBD2 (5 bases). This clonotype originated in an adult with an advanced solid tumor such as melanoma, head and neck, liver or kidney cancer. CDR3 DNA: TGTGCCTGGAGTGTGGAGGTTTTCGCCAGGGAGCAGTTCTTC. It is translated as CAWSVEVFAREQFF.